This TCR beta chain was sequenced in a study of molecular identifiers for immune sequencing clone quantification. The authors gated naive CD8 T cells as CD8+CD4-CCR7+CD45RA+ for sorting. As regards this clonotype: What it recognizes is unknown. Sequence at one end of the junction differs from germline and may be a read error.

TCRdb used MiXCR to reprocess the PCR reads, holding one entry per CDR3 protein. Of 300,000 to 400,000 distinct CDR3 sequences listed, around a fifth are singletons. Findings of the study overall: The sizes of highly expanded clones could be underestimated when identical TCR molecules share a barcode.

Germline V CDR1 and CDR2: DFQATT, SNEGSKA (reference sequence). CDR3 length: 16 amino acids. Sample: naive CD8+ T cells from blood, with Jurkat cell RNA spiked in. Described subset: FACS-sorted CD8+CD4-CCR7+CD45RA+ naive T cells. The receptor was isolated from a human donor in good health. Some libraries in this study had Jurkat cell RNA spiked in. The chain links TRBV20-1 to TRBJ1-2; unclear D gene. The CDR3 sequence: CGAPPSKSGSSYGYTF. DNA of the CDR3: TGCGGTGCCCCGCCGTCAAAGTCCGGGTCGAGCTATGGCTACACCTTC.